This T cell receptor (beta chain) was sequenced for a study of multiple sclerosis patients with progressive multifocal leukoencephalopathy. Findings and caveats of the study: Findings may reflect JC virus infection or just general immunocompromise. Most PML patients had lower entropy, suggesting less diverse TRB repertoires.

Details on this clone: The antigen remains unidentified.

With 3 bases removed from V and 0 bases from J, the gap between germline ends came to 5 bases. This CDR3 has 13 residues. CDR1 and CDR2 from the germline V gene are MDHEN and SYDVKM. Repertoires were generated with immunoSEQ multiplex PCR, while TCRdb's copy carries only in-frame clones and drops some. The sample consists of roughly 30,000 clones, approximately 90% of them appearing once. Time point described: before natalizumab initiation. The chain joins TRBV28 to TRBJ1-1; no definite D call. The receptor was derived from a human donor with multiple sclerosis. What was sequenced was PBMCs. CDR3 DNA: TGTGCCAGCAGTTTTCTATTGAACACTGAAGCTTTCTTT. As protein: CASSFLLNTEAFF.